Following are 20 T cell receptor beta chains from one sample sequenced in a study of T cell repertoires in cytomegalovirus infection. MiXCR was run by TCRdb on the reads, yielding one entry per CDR3 protein. The sample holds 800,000 to 950,000 distinct CDR3 sequences, less than 35% seen once. These receptors' targets are unknown. Specimen: cultured CD8+ T cells from PBMCs, collected from culture after CMV antigen stimulation. The receptors derive from a human donor in good health (CMV status not recorded). Some clones in this sample may be carry-over from other donors' samples.

CDR3: CASKDRGVQPQHF. As DNA, the CDR3 is TGTGCCAGCAAAGACCGCGGCGTTCAGCCCCAGCATTTT. V usage is TRBV6-2 or TRBV6-3 and J usage is TRBJ1-5; no definite D call. V lost 7 bases and J lost 6, with 13 bases in between. The CDR3 runs 13 residues. The germline V gene has CDR1 MNHEY and CDR2 SVGEGT.

This clonotype has just a few counts. The chain combines TRBV7-9 with TRBJ1-5, with no clear D. V lost 5 bases and J lost 6, with 14 bases in between. The germline CDR1 and CDR2 sequences are SEHNR and FQNEAQ (reference sequence). This CDR3 has 14 residues. The CDR3 loop reads CASSVPGSGQPQHF. CDR3 DNA sequence: TGTGCCAGCAGCGTCCCGGGGTCGGGTCAGCCCCAGCATTTT.

This clonotype was detected a few times. The chain employs TRBV20-1 and TRBJ1-5; 7 bases align to TRBD1. From germline, CDR1 is DFQATT and CDR2 SNEGSKA (reference sequence). This CDR3 is 17 amino acids long. V shed 0 bases, J shed 5 bases, and the junction held 13 bases outside the gene matches. CDR3 in DNA: TGCAGTGCTAGAGAACCAGGGGGAAGAGGATCCCATCAGCCCCAGCATTTT. Translating it yields CSAREPGGRGSHQPQHF.

V usage is TRBV7-9 and J usage is TRBJ2-5; tentative D call: TRBD2 (6 bases). Germline V gene lookup returns CDR1 SEHNR and CDR2 FQNEAQ (reference sequence). The germline V and J ends were trimmed by 7 bases and 5 bases, with 20 bases remaining between them. The CDR3 sequence is 15 residues long. CDR3 nucleotides: TGTGCCAGCAAACTGACCGGGACTCTCCGGGAGACCCAGTACTTC. Encoded protein: CASKLTGTLRETQYF.

This clonotype occurred many times. The chain joins TRBV7-6 to TRBJ2-5; D is possibly TRBD2 (7 bases). The CDR3 length is 14 residues. Germline V gene data show CDR1 as SGHVS and CDR2 as FNYEAQ. Deletions cut 3 bases from V and 5 bases from J, with 13 bases between. The CDR3 loop reads CASSLGGGPETQYF. CDR3 DNA: TGTGCCAGCAGCTTGGGGGGGGGCCCGGAGACCCAGTACTTC.

About this clonotype itself: This could be a read error, since a much larger clone is one nucleotide away. As the CDR3 is not closed by the conserved phenylalanine or tryptophan, this likely results from a read error. The DNA is left out, because the CDR3 cannot be placed on it with certainty; the CDR3 is given as TCRdb lists it. V usage is TRBV7-6 and J usage is TRBJ1-2. Germline values: CDR1 SGHVS, CDR2 FNYEAQ. The CDR3 spans 13 amino acids, including both terminal residues. CDR3 amino acids: CASSISGRNLNTL.

This chain joins TRBV7-6 and TRBJ2-6; no firm D call. V was pared by 1 base and J by 0 bases, with 7 bases between. The CDR3 spans 16 residues. Germline assignment: CDR1 SGHVS and CDR2 FNYEAQ. As DNA, the CDR3 is TGTGCCAGCAGCTTAGTATCCCACTCTGGGGCCAACGTCCTGACTTTC. The encoded protein is CASSLVSHSGANVLTF.

The table lists this clonotype with a few counts. The J gene is TRBJ2-5, the V gene TRBV7-9, with D hard to call. V gave up 8 bases and J gave up 7 bases, with 20 bases separating them. This CDR3 has 14 residues. Germline CDR1 and CDR2: SEHNR and FQNEAQ (reference sequence). The CDR3 DNA reads TGTGCCAGCTGCTGTCCAGAGTCGACCCGGACCCAGTACTTC. Its protein product is CASCCPESTRTQYF.

The chain couples TRBV27 to TRBJ2-7; D perhaps matches TRBD1 (6 bases). Germline CDR1 reads MNHEY; CDR2 reads SMNVEV (reference sequence). The length of the CDR3 is 15 residues. The V gene lost 8 bases and the J gene lost 2 bases, with 19 bases spanning the gap. The CDR3 DNA follows: TGTGCCAGCTGCCGCCGGGACATACGAGCCTACGAGCAGTACGTC. The encoded protein is CASCRRDIRAYEQYV.

This clonotype was counted ten times or more. This chain connects TRBV27 to TRBJ2-7; 8 positions match TRBD1. Germline loops: CDR1 MNHEY, CDR2 SMNVEV (reference sequence). V lost 6 bases and J lost 5; bases outside the gene matches: 9. The CDR3 runs to 14 residues. CDR3 loop: CASRRKGQANEQYV. The CDR3 nucleotides read TGTGCCAGCAGAAGGAAGGGACAGGCGAACGAGCAGTACGTC.

Only a few counts were recorded for this clonotype. This chain links TRBV7-9 with TRBJ1-1; possibly TRBD1 for D (6 bases). Germline CDR1 reads SEHNR; CDR2 reads FQNEAQ (reference sequence). V dropped 2 bases and J dropped 3 bases, with 13 bases sitting between them. The CDR3 spans 15 residues. The CDR3 spells CASSLSMGADTEAFF. CDR3 sequence (DNA): TGTGCCAGCAGCTTAAGTATGGGGGCGGACACTGAAGCTTTCTTT.

This chain connects TRBV13 to TRBJ2-7, with TRBD1 as a possible D gene (6 bases). This CDR3 spans 18 amino acids. Trimming took 4 bases from V and 7 from J, leaving 29 bases between them. In germline, CDR1 is PRHDT, CDR2 FYEKMQ (reference sequence). CDR3 protein: CASSSYSAQTGAFGEQYF. Written as DNA, the CDR3 is TGTGCCAGCAGCTCATACTCCGCCCAGACAGGTGCCTTCGGAGAGCAGTACTTC.

The chain links TRBV6-5 to TRBJ1-1; D is undetermined. The length of the CDR3 is 14 residues. Between the trimmed V and J ends, which lost 5 bases and 3 bases, there was a span of 13 bases. CDR1 and CDR2 (germline): MNHEY, SVGAGI. The CDR3 reads CASSLGNVYTEAFF. The DNA of the CDR3 is TGTGCCAGCAGTCTTGGTAATGTATACACTGAAGCTTTCTTT.

This clonotype was observed many times. The rearrangement joins TRBV7-3 to TRBJ1-1; 7 positions match TRBD1. The CDR3 has 14 residues. Germline V lookup: CDR1 SGHTA, CDR2 FQGTGA. Losses at the gene ends were 5 bases for V and 0 bases for J; bases not matched to a gene: 3. As DNA, the CDR3 is TGTGCCAGCAGCCCAGGGGGTCTGAACACTGAAGCTTTCTTT. It yields the protein CASSPGGLNTEAFF.

This clonotype has more than one count but fewer than ten. The rearrangement joins TRBV27 to TRBJ2-7; maybe TRBD2 (8 bases). Per the germline V gene, CDR1 is MNHEY and CDR2 is SMNVEV (reference sequence). V was cut by 5 bases and J by 2 bases, with 22 bases left in between. The CDR3 is 17 residues long. In nucleotides, the CDR3 is TGTGCCAGCAGTCCAAAGGGGGCGGGGGGCCGAACCTACGAGCAGTACGTC. Its protein is CASSPKGAGGRTYEQYV.

This clonotype was counted many times. The V call is TRBV12-3 or TRBV12-4, the J call TRBJ1-2; TRBD1 agrees at 9 bases. J lost 2 bases, V lost 6 bases, and 4 bases had no gene match. The CDR3 has 14 residues. CDR3 DNA sequence: TGTGCCAGCAGCCGGACAGGGGTGAACTATGGCTACACCTTC. It translates to CASSRTGVNYGYTF.

This rearrangement joins TRBV9 to TRBJ2-6, with D hard to call. CDR1 and CDR2 from the germline V gene are SGDLS and YYNGEE. This CDR3 region has 15 residues. V lost 1 base and J lost 0, with 5 bases in between. CDR3 sequence: CASSVSRSGANVLTF. DNA for the CDR3: TGTGCCAGCAGCGTAAGCCGCTCTGGGGCCAACGTCCTGACTTTC.

This clonotype was seen a handful of times. This chain joins TRBV7-6 and TRBJ2-1; TRBD2 might be the D (6 bases). This CDR3 region has 14 residues. V shed 2 bases and J shed 7 bases, with 12 bases lying between them. Germline V gene sequence: CDR1 SGHVS, CDR2 FNYEAQ. The CDR3 bases are TGTGCCAGCAGCTTAACCGGGACTGAGAATGAGCAGTTCTTC. Residues: CASSLTGTENEQFF.

This clonotype was counted at least ten times. This chain uses TRBV7-8 with TRBJ2-5, with 10 bases identical to TRBD2. This CDR3 spans 17 amino acids. Trimming removed 0 bases from V and 3 bases from J; junction bases left unmatched: 7. Germline assignment: CDR1 SGHVS and CDR2 FQNEAQ. CDR3 in DNA: TGTGCCAGCAGCTTAGCGCCTAGCGGGGGACGAGAAGAGACCCAGTACTTC. Residues: CASSLAPSGGREETQYF.

The chain combines TRBV7-9 with TRBJ2-5; D gene ambiguous. The CDR3 sequence is 13 residues long. Germline loops: CDR1 SEHNR, CDR2 FQNEAQ (reference sequence). V lost 2 bases to trimming and J lost 5 bases, with 9 bases between them. CDR3 protein: CASSLIPQETQYF. Here the CDR3 DNA reads TGTGCCAGCAGCTTAATCCCCCAGGAGACCCAGTACTTC.